This T cell receptor (beta chain) originates from a study of early T cells in non-severe SARS-CoV-2 infection (dated by TCRdb to about 2021). Background on the whole study: TCR sequencing used bulk RNA from unsorted whole blood, so alpha and beta chains could not be paired.

Libraries were constructed by 5' RACE. The run used a NextSeq 500. Unique molecular identifiers were attached to individual cDNA molecules in the TCR library protocol so that sequencing error and PCR bias could be corrected. Sequencing covered both TCR alpha and beta chains, and within each sample the abundances of alpha and beta sequences were tightly co-correlated. For the original study's pipeline: Decombinator V4 was used to annotate TCR sequences for V gene, J gene and CDR3. Expanded TCRs were defined as changing significantly between any two time points under a Poisson model with p below 0.0001. Abundances of TCRs were expressed as counts per million after normalisation to the total number of TCRs sequenced in each sample. VDJdb, accessed on 1 November 2021, was searched for TCRs annotated for CMV, EBV and SARS-CoV-2, and TCRs annotated for more than one antigen were excluded. TCRdb redid the processing of the public reads, applying fastp at Q25 and MiXCR, and retained in-frame beta chains. A single entry per CDR3 protein holds the most common genes and DNA from its merged rows. These V and J calls originate from TCRdb's pipeline instead of the authors' own analysis. Here the sample has tens of thousands of distinct CDR3 sequences; approximately 13% occur a single time. The ten most abundant clones make up 4% to 6% of the sample.

The study was a case-control design nested within a healthcare worker cohort in London, UK, with weekly nasopharyngeal swab PCR tests and blood sampling. Healthcare workers were enrolled in the week of the UK lockdown, from 23 to 31 March 2020, and were followed every week for up to 16 weeks. This clonotype is identified as medium-sized (0.01 to 0.1%). Its antigen is not yet known. No per-base quality is available; no much larger clone lies one base away. What the research found in general, with its limitations: VDJdb matching was skewed toward anti-spike CD8 responses, so virus-specific expansions were likely underestimated and private and CD4 specificities were missed.

Material for sequencing was whole blood. The TCR sequence derives from an adult who was a healthcare worker with PCR-confirmed SARS-CoV-2 infection or an uninfected control (not recorded which).

The CDR3 here reads CASSSFGDYEQYF. The DNA reads as follows: TGCGCCAGCAGCTCGTTCGGGGACTACGAGCAGTACTTC. The sequence joins TRBV5-1 to TRBJ2-7; TRBD2 is a possible D gene, resting on 5 matching bases. Counted from cysteine to phenylalanine, this CDR3 has 13 amino acids. Just the 39-base CDR3 DNA is kept, in frame starting at base 1. The trim is 3 bases for V and 3 bases for J, with a gap of 10 bases between the germline ends. In the germline V gene, CDR1 corresponds to SGHRS and CDR2 to YFSETQ. Outside the CDR3, residues come from the reference TRBV5-1 and TRBJ2-7 proteins, so the full variable domain is: KAGVTQTPRYLIKTRGQQVTLSCSPISGHRSVSWYQQTPGQGLQFLFEYFSETQRNKGNFPGRFSGRQFSNSRSEMNVSTLELGDSALYLCASSSFGDYEQYFGPGTRLTVT.